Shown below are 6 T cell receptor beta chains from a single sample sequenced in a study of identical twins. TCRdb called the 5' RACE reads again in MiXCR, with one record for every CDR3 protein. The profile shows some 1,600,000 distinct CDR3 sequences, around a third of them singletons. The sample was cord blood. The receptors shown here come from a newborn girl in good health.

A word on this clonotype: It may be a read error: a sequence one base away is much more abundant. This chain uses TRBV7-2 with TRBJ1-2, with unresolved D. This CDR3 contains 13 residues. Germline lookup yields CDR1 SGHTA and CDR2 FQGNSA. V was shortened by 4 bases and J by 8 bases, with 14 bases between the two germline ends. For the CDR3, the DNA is TGTGCCAGCAGCTCGAATTTTCGGACGGGCTACACCTTC. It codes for CASSSNFRTGYTF.

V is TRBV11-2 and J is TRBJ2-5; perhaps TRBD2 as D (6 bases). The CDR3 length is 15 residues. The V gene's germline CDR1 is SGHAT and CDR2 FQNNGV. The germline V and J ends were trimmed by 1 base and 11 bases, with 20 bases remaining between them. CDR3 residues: CASSLAGSSFNEQYF. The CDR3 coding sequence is TGTGCCAGCAGCTTAGCCGGGAGTAGTTTCAATGAGCAGTACTTC. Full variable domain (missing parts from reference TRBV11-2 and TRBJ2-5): EAGVAQSPRYKIIEKRQSVAFWCNPISGHATLYWYQQILGQGPKLLIQFQNNGVVDDSQLPKDRFSAERLKGVDSTLKIQPAKLEDSAVYLCASSLAGSSFNEQYFGPGTRLLVL.

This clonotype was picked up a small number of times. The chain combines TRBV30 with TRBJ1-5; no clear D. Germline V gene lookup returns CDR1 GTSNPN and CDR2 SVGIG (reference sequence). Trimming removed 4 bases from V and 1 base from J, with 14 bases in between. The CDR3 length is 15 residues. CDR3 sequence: CAWTSDGVSNQPQHF. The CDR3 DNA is TGTGCCTGGACCTCCGACGGGGTGAGCAATCAGCCCCAGCATTTT.

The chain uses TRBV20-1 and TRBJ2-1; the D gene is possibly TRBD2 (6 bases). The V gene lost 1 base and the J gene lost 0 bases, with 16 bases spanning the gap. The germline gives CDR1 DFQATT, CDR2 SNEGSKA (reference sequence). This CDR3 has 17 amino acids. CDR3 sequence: CSARGGLGRTSYNEQFF. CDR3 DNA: TGCAGTGCTAGAGGGGGATTAGGGAGGACCTCCTACAATGAGCAGTTCTTC.

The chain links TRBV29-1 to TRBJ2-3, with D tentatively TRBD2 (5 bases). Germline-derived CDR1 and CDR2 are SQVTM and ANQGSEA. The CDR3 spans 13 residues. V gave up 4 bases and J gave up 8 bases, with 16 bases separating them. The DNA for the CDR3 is TGCAGCGTTGTAGGATGGTTCGGAGGTACGCAGTATTTT. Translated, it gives CSVVGWFGGTQYF.

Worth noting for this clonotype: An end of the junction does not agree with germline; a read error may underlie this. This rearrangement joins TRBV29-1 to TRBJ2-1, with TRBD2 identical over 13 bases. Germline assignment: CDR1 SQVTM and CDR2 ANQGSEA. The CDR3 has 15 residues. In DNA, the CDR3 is TGCAGCGTTGCCCTACTAGCGGGAGGGGGGAATGTGCAGTTCTTC. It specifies CSVALLAGGGNVQFF.